This T cell receptor (beta chain) was sequenced during a study of cytomegalovirus exposure and HLA in healthy donors. Germline CDR1 MDHEN, CDR2 SYDVKM. The CDR3 is made up of 19 amino acids. V shed 6 bases, J shed 5 bases, and the junction held 16 bases outside the gene matches. Primers included in the PCR were 60 Vbeta and 13 Jbeta primers. Assay: immunoSEQ multiplex PCR; the TCRdb copy retains only in-frame clones and omits some. The sample holds about 120,000 clones, about 80% seen once. The TCR originated in a man between 50 and 59 years old in good health and CMV-seropositive. The sample taken for sequencing was PBMCs. The chain links TRBV28 to TRBJ2-3; TRBD2 matches at 14 bases. The CDR3 DNA is TGTGCCAGCAGCAGACTAGCGGGGGGGGCAAACTTTCCTGGAGATACGCAGTATTTT. Amino acid sequence: CASSRLAGGANFPGDTQYF.